This T cell receptor (beta chain) came from a study of T cells in Graves' hyperthyroidism and ophthalmopathy. V was pared by 5 bases and J by 4 bases, with 9 bases of the junction left unmatched. Germline lookup yields CDR1 SEHNR and CDR2 FQNEAQ (reference sequence). The CDR3 consists of 16 residues. Researchers amplified the TCR beta CDR3 regions from RNA transcripts. Primed by the HTBI set, a first-round RT-PCR was run on the TCR CDR3. TCRdb reprocessed the multiplex PCR reads with MiXCR, giving one entry per CDR3 protein. The sample has around 420,000 distinct CDR3 sequences, about an eighth seen once.

This clonotype was sampled from a woman younger than 35 with Graves' hyperthyroidism. The V gene is TRBV7-9, the J gene TRBJ1-3; 9 positions match TRBD1. Sequenced sample: blood. CDR3 DNA: TGTGCCAGCAGCCCGGTCGGGACAGGGTACGGAAACACCATATATTTT. This gives the protein CASSPVGTGYGNTIYF.